The 18 T cell receptor beta chains in this list originate from one sample, sequenced in a study of blood T cell repertoires in COVID-19. The assay was immunoSEQ multiplex PCR, and TCRdb's table has in-frame clones only and misses some. Among over 200,000 clones, around 86% were seen once, and the ten largest hold 5.1%. What was sequenced was peripheral blood. Receptors were obtained from a human donor in a cohort sampled during active COVID-19.

With respect to this clone: At one boundary the junction diverges from the germline segment, which might be a read error. The chain combines TRBV6-6 with TRBJ2-1; D is perhaps TRBD2 (6 bases). The CDR3 runs 15 residues. In germline, CDR1 is MNHNY, CDR2 SVGAGI (reference sequence). This CDR3 is CASTPRDSVKNEQFF. DNA of the CDR3: TGTGCAAGCACCCCCCGGGACTCCGTCAAGAATGAGCAGTTCTTC.

This clone is a singleton in its sample. The J gene is TRBJ1-5, the V gene TRBV7-8, with 12 nucleotides matching TRBD1. Germline V gives CDR1 SGHVS, CDR2 FQNEAQ. With 1 base clipped from V and 2 bases from J, the junction kept 18 bases outside the gene matches. The CDR3 spans 22 residues. CDR3 DNA: TGTGCCAGCAGCTTAGTCGCATCCCGGGACAGGGGGCGGATGTCTGGCAATCAGCCCCAGCATTTT. This sequence encodes CASSLVASRDRGRMSGNQPQHF.

J is TRBJ2-1 and V is TRBV19; possibly TRBD2 for D (5 bases). The germline V and J ends were trimmed by 6 bases and 0 bases, with 15 bases remaining between them. The CDR3 has 16 amino acids. Germline values: CDR1 LNHDA, CDR2 SQIVND (reference sequence). CDR3 loop: CASRTWGTSSYNEQFF. CDR3 nucleotide sequence: TGTGCCAGTAGGACTTGGGGTACTAGCTCCTACAATGAGCAGTTCTTC.

The chain combines TRBV9 with TRBJ1-6; 7 bases are a match to TRBD1. Trimming at V came to 0 bases and at J to 8 bases, leaving 11 bases not matched to a gene. Germline loops: CDR1 SGDLS, CDR2 YYNGEE. This CDR3 has 17 residues. The CDR3 DNA sequence: TGTGCCAGCAGCGTAGCTACTAGAGGGGGCGTGGATTCACCCCTCCACTTT. Its translation: CASSVATRGGVDSPLHF.

The chain is built from TRBV11-3 and TRBJ2-1; maybe TRBD1 (6 bases). The CDR3 contains 13 residues. Trimming pared 5 bases from V and 10 bases from J, leaving 15 bases between. Germline V CDR1 and CDR2: SGHNT, YENEEA. CDR3 nucleotides: TGTGCCAGCAGCAACCAGGGGACGCGGGAGCAGTTCTTC. Protein product: CASSNQGTREQFF.

The CDR3 DNA sequence: TGTGCCAGCAGTCCCAGGGGCGGGGGTTCACCCCTCCACTTT. Translated: CASSPRGGGSPLHF. The chain uses TRBV3-1 (or the pseudogene TRBV3-2) and TRBJ1-6, with D perhaps matching TRBD1 (6 bases). Germline CDR1 and CDR2: LGHDT and YNNKEL (reference sequence). V was pared by 6 bases and J by 9 bases, with 15 bases between. This CDR3 has 14 residues.

This clone has just one count. The chain recombines TRBV5-4 with TRBJ1-6, with D maybe TRBD1 (5 bases). The CDR3 covers 17 residues. The V end was cut by 4 bases, the J end by 0 bases, with 14 bases between. From germline, CDR1 is SGHNT and CDR2 YYREEE (reference sequence). The CDR3 DNA is TGTGCCAGCAGCGCCGGGACTTTCAGCTCCTATAATTCACCCCTCCACTTT. Residues: CASSAGTFSSYNSPLHF.

This sequence joins TRBV21-1 and TRBJ2-2; the DNA was not used to check the table's D call, TRBD1. TRBV21-1 constitutes a pseudogene. The length of the CDR3 is 16 residues. DNA of the CDR3: TGTGCCAGCAGCTCCTGGGGGACAGGGAGGACCGGGGAGCTGTTTTTT. Translating it yields CASSSWGTGRTGELFF.

This chain connects TRBV4-2 to TRBJ2-4, with 7 bases identical to TRBD1. The CDR3 is made up of 16 amino acids. Germline values: CDR1 LGHNA, CDR2 YNFKEQ. The V segment lost 4 bases and the J segment 1 base; nucleotides outside the gene matches: 7. The CDR3 sequence is CASSRDREGAKNIQYF. The CDR3 DNA reads TGTGCCAGCAGCCGCGACAGGGAAGGGGCCAAAAACATTCAGTACTTC.

The chain recombines TRBV18 with TRBJ2-1; 8 nucleotides line up with TRBD2. V was pared by 4 bases and J by 7 bases, with 12 bases of the junction left unmatched. Looked up from germline, CDR1 is KGHSH and CDR2 is LQKENI. The CDR3 spans 16 residues. The CDR3 protein is CASSLQGIGRDNEQFF. CDR3 DNA: TGTGCCAGCTCACTCCAAGGAATCGGGAGGGATAATGAGCAGTTCTTC.

This clone was seen a handful of times. V is TRBV4-1 and J is TRBJ1-5, with TRBD1 as a possible D gene (5 bases). V was pared by 4 bases and J by 4 bases, with 11 bases between. Germline V gives CDR1 MGHRA, CDR2 YSYEKL. This CDR3 region has 14 residues. CDR3 DNA: TGCGCCAGCAGCCGCGGGGGAACTAATCAGCCCCAGCATTTT. This translates into CASSRGGTNQPQHF.

The chain has TRBV4-2 and TRBJ1-5, with D hard to call. The germline gives CDR1 LGHNA, CDR2 YNFKEQ. Trimming shortened V by 4 bases and J by 2 bases, and 12 bases separated the two germline ends. This CDR3 comprises 15 residues. CDR3 coding DNA: TGTGCCAGCAGCCTCGAAGGGCGGGGCAATCAGCCCCAGCATTTT. It is translated as CASSLEGRGNQPQHF.

V and J are TRBV11-2 and TRBJ1-1; possibly TRBD1 for D (5 bases). This CDR3 has 17 residues. V lost 0 bases to trimming and J lost 0 bases, with 14 bases between them. Germline CDR1 reads SGHAT; CDR2 reads FQNNGV. Here the CDR3 reads CASSLDLQGGMNTEAFF. The CDR3 nucleotides read TGTGCCAGCAGCTTAGATCTCCAGGGTGGGATGAACACTGAAGCTTTCTTT.

J is TRBJ1-2 and V is TRBV9; the D gene is possibly TRBD1 (6 bases). This CDR3 contains 15 residues. V dropped 0 bases and J dropped 3 bases, with 12 bases sitting between them. Per germline, CDR1 SGDLS and CDR2 YYNGEE. The CDR3 nucleotides read TGTGCCAGCAGCGTAGGAGGGGGGGCGGACTATGGCTACACCTTC. Protein sequence: CASSVGGGADYGYTF.

V is TRBV29-1 and J is TRBJ1-5; D ambiguous. Germline CDR1 and CDR2: SQVTM and ANQGSEA. This CDR3 region has 13 residues. Between the trimmed V and J ends, which lost 3 bases and 7 bases, there was a span of 13 bases. DNA for the CDR3: TGCAGCGTTGACGCGGGAGTCGGCCAGCCCCAGCATTTT. Translated, it gives CSVDAGVGQPQHF.

The rearrangement joins TRBV10-3 to TRBJ2-7; TRBD2 matches 10 bases. Trimming cost V 0 bases and J 3 bases; bases outside gene matches: 2. Germline CDR1 is ENHRY and CDR2 is SYGVKD. The CDR3 sequence is 15 residues long. CDR3 region: CAISESASGSYEQYF. The CDR3 coding sequence is TGTGCCATCAGTGAGTCCGCTAGCGGGAGCTACGAGCAGTACTTC.

This chain uses TRBV7-3 with TRBJ2-2; D gene uncertain. Germline CDR1 and CDR2: SGHTA and FQGTGA. This CDR3 comprises 13 residues. Trimming removed 5 bases from V and 4 bases from J, with 8 bases in between. In DNA, the CDR3 is TGTGCCAGCAGCCCATCGAGCACCGGGGAGCTGTTTTTT. It specifies CASSPSSTGELFF.

The chain links TRBV18 to TRBJ2-4; D may be TRBD2 (6 bases). V dropped 3 bases and J dropped 1 base, with 13 bases sitting between them. The CDR3 spans 16 residues. Germline V gene sequence: CDR1 KGHSH, CDR2 LQKENI. The CDR3: CASSPWTNGAKNIQYF. CDR3 in DNA: TGTGCCAGCTCACCTTGGACTAATGGGGCCAAAAACATTCAGTACTTC.